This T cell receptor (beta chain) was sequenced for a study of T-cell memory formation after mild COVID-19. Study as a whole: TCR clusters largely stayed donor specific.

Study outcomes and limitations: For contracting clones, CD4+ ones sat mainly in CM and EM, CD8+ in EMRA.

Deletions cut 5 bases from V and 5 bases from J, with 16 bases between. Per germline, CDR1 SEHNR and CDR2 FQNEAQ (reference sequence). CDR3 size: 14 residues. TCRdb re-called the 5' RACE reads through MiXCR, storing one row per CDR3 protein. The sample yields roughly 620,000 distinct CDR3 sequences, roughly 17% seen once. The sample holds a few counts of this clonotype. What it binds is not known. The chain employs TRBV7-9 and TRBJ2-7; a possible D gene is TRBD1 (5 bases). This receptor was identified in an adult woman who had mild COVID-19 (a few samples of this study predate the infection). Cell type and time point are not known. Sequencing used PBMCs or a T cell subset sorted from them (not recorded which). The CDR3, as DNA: TGTGCCAGCAGCCAATCGACAGCTCGGGACGAGCAGTACTTC. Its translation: CASSQSTARDEQYF.